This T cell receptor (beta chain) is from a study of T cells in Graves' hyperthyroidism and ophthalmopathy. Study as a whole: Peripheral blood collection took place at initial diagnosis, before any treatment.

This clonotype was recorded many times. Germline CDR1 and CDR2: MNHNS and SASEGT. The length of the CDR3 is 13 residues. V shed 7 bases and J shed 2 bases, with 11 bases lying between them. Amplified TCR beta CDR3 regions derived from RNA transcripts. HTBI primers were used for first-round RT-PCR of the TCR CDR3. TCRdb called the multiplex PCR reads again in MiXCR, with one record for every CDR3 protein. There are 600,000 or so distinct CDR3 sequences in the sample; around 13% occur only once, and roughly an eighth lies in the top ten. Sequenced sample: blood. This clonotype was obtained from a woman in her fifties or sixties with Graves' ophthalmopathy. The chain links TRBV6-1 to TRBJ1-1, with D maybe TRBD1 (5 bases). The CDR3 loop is CASKDQGNTEAFF. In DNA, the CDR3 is TGTGCCAGCAAAGATCAGGGTAACACTGAAGCTTTCTTT.